This TCR beta chain stems from a study of blood T cell repertoires in COVID-19 (dated by TCRdb to the early 2020s). A note on the overall study: The collaborator samples originated in the United States, Italy and Spain and spanned the acute and convalescent phases of COVID-19. The samples were drawn from the first 160 participants of the ongoing ImmuneRACE study and from over 950 subjects provided by 6 global collaborators. The dataset comprised deeply sampled blood TCRbeta repertoires from subjects exposed to, actively infected with, or recovered from COVID-19. Where available, HLA class I and class II types were obtained from metadata supplied by the sample provider rather than from assay-based typing. A freely available public database, intended as a resource for researchers studying the immune response to SARS-CoV-2, is where the repertoires were released. Sample metadata almost always included a de-identified subject ID, COVID-19 status, age in years and sex. The prospective study material was composed of cDNA or gDNA derived from T cells, B-cell-depleted T cells, or PBMCs.

Worth noting for this clone: Its antigen target is currently unknown. One base away there is no much larger clone; base qualities are not given.

Including the terminal cysteine and phenylalanine, the CDR3 comprises 10 residues. The only DNA kept is the CDR3, 30 bases in frame from the first base. The germline V gene specifies MNHEY as CDR1 and SVGAGI as CDR2. The junction carries 9 bases between V and J, which are trimmed by 8 bases and 7 bases respectively. TCRbeta CDR3 regions were amplified from genomic DNA by means of the immunoSEQ Assay, a bias-controlled multiplex PCR. Per the source publication's procedure: Nucleated cell counts per sample were estimated from amplification of reference gene primers within the assay. To quantify the absolute abundance of each unique TCRbeta CDR3 rearrangement, sequence reads were collapsed and filtered. Productive Simpson clonality was computed per sample as the square root of Simpson's diversity index over productive rearrangements. This immuneACCESS table, as held by TCRdb, lists in-frame sequences with V and J called but not all clones. Of the missing ones, under half trace to an unresolved V gene in checked studies; the others have no known cause. V and J calls plus clone size are reproduced from that table; the DNA served to infer D and trimming. This sample comprises 150,000 to 200,000 clones, roughly 80% of them detected only once. The ten largest account for roughly 5.1% of the sample.

Collaborating institutions collected whole blood in K2EDTA tubes following their own protocols. For TCRbeta analysis, collaborators shipped samples as frozen whole blood, isolated PBMCs, or DNA extracted from either of those sample types. Findings and caveats that apply to the study as a whole: Clinical and demographic metadata were provided uncurated, with the amount varying by source and participant.

This chain joins TRBV6-5 to TRBJ2-7; the D gene cannot be named for sure. Sequences were obtained from peripheral blood. This clonotype originated in a woman in her thirties with acute or convalescent COVID-19. The nucleotide sequence reads TGTGCCAGCTCCCACGCGGAGCAGTACTTC. This encodes CASSHAEQYF.